These 7 T cell receptor beta chains share one sample of origin, sequenced in a study of cytomegalovirus exposure and HLA in healthy donors (dated by TCRdb to 2015 to 2018). The library came from the immunoSEQ multiplex PCR assay. A mixture of 60 forward primers for TCR Vbeta segments and 13 reverse primers for TCR Jbeta segments was used in the multiplex PCR. Imported from immuneACCESS, the table was reduced by TCRdb to in-frame sequences with V and J called. These copies leave out some clones; in studies compared against another copy, an unresolved V gene accounts for under half, and the cause of the remainder is not known. The sample has about 150,000 clones on record, approximately 80% of them singletons. Of the sample, about 2.9% is held by the ten largest clones. The material sequenced was PBMCs. All receptors derive from a woman in her 50s in good health and CMV-seropositive.

The gene calls are TRBV15 and TRBJ1-5; TRBD1 matches 9 bases. V lost 5 bases and J lost 10; bases outside the gene matches: 12. The germline V gene has CDR1 LNHNV and CDR2 YYDKDF (reference sequence). The CDR3 runs 15 residues. In DNA form, the CDR3 reads TGTGCCACCAGCTGGAGACAGGGGGGTTCCGAACCCCAGCATTTT. This gives the protein CATSWRQGGSEPQHF.

V and J are TRBV7-9 and TRBJ2-7; D unclear. Trimming took off 1 base at V and 0 bases at J, with 7 bases between the two ends. The germline V gene encodes CDR1 SEHNR and CDR2 FQNEAQ (reference sequence). The CDR3 sequence is 14 residues long. CDR3 in amino acids: CASSLDRSSYEQYF. The CDR3 nucleotides are TGTGCCAGCAGCTTAGATAGGAGCTCCTACGAGCAGTACTTC.

This sequence joins TRBV2 and TRBJ2-2, with D unresolved. Deletions cut 2 bases from V and 1 base from J, with 5 bases between. From germline, CDR1 is SNHLY and CDR2 FYNNEI. The CDR3 sequence is 14 residues long. The CDR3 reads CASSERLNTGELFF. CDR3 sequence (DNA): TGTGCCAGCAGTGAACGTCTGAACACCGGGGAGCTGTTTTTT.

This clone was observed a single time. V and J are TRBV5-1 and TRBJ1-1, with D perhaps matching TRBD1 (6 bases). This CDR3 has 15 residues. V lost 3 bases and J 1 base, leaving 13 bases between the germline ends. The V gene's germline CDR1 is SGHRS and CDR2 YFSETQ. The CDR3: CASSSAGTPNTEAFF. In nucleotides, the CDR3 is TGCGCCAGCAGCTCCGCCGGGACACCGAACACTGAAGCTTTCTTT.

This chain uses TRBV7-9 with TRBJ2-5, with D maybe TRBD1 (6 bases). The CDR3 consists of 12 residues. V was shortened by 5 bases and J by 5 bases, with 9 bases between the two germline ends. Looked up from germline, CDR1 is SEHNR and CDR2 is FQNEAQ (reference sequence). The CDR3 nucleotides read TGTGCCAGCAGCCCCCAGGGGGAGACCCAGTACTTC. It is translated as CASSPQGETQYF.

The chain uses TRBV6-5 and TRBJ1-5; 8 nucleotides match TRBD1. The CDR3 has 15 amino acids. The ends lost 7 bases at V and 6 bases at J; junction bases unmatched: 11. Germline V gene sequence: CDR1 MNHEY, CDR2 SVGAGI. The CDR3 region has the DNA TGTGCCAGCACCCCCCCGACAGGGGAAGGTCAGCCCCAGCATTTT. Translated: CASTPPTGEGQPQHF.

As to this clone: Germline is not matched at one junction end, which may reflect a read error. The CDR3, as DNA: TGTGCTAGCAGCTTAGGGAGCGGAACATACAATGAGCAGTTCTTC. Translating gives CASSLGSGTYNEQFF. This chain connects TRBV7-7 to TRBJ2-1; D possibly corresponds to TRBD2 (5 bases). CDR3 length equals 15 residues. Germline CDR1 and CDR2: SSHAT and FNYEAQ (reference sequence).